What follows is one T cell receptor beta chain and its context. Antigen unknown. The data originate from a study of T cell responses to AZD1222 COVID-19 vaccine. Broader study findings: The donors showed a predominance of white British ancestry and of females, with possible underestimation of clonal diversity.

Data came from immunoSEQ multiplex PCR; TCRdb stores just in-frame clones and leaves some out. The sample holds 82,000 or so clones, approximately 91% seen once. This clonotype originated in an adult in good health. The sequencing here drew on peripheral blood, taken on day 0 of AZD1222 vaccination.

The CDR3 coding sequence is TGCGCCAGCAGACTCGCGACAGGGGCCACCGAAAAACTGTTTTTT. It codes for CASRLATGATEKLFF. V gene TRBV4-3 combines with J gene TRBJ1-4; 8 positions match TRBD1. V lost 6 bases and J lost 8; bases outside the gene matches: 11. CDR3 length: 15 residues. CDR1 is LGHNA, CDR2 YSLEER, per germline.